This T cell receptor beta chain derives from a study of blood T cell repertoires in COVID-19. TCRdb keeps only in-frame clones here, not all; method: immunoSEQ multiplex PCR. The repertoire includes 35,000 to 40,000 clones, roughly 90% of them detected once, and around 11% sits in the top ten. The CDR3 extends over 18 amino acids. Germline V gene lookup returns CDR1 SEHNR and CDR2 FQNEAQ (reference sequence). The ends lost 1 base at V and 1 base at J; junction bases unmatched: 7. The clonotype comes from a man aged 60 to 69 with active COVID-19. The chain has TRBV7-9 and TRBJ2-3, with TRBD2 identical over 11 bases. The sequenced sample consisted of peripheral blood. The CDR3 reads CASSLELAGAPGTDTQYF. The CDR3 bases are TGTGCCAGCAGCTTAGAACTAGCGGGAGCCCCAGGCACAGATACGCAGTATTTT.